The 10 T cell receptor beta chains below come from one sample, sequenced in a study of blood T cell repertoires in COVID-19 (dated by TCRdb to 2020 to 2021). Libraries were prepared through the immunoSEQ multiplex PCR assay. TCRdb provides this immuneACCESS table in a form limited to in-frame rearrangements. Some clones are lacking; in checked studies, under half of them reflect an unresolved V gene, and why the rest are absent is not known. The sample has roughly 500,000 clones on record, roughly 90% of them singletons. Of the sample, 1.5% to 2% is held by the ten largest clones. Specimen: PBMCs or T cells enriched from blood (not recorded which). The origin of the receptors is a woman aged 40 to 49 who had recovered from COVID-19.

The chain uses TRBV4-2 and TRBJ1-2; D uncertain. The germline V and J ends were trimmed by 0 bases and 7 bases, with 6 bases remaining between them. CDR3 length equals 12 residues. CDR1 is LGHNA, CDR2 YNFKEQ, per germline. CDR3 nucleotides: TGTGCCAGCAGCCAAGAATTCGGTGGCTACACCTTC. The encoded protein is CASSQEFGGYTF.

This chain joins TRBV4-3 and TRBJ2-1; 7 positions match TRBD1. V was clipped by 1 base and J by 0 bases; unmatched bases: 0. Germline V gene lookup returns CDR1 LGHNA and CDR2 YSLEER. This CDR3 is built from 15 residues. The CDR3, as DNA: TGCGCCAGCAGCCAAGGGACAGGCTCCTACAATGAGCAGTTCTTC. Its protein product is CASSQGTGSYNEQFF.

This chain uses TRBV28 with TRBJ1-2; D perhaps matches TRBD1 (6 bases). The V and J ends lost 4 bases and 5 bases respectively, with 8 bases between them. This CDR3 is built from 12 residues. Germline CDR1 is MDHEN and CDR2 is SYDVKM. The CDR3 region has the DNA TGTGCCAGCAGTTGGACAGCTTATGGCTACACCTTC. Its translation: CASSWTAYGYTF.

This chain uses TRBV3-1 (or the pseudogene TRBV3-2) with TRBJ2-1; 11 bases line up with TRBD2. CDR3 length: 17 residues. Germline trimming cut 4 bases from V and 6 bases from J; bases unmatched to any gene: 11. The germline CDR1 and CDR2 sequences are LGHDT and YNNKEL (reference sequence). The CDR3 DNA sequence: TGTGCCAGCAGCCCTCTACATACTAGCGGGAGTTCCAATGAGCAGTTCTTC. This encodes CASSPLHTSGSSNEQFF.

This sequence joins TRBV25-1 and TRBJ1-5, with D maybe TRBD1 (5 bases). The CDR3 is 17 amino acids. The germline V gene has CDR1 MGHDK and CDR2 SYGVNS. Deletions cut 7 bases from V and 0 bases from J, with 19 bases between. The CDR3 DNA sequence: TGTGCCAGCACCCCTATAACGGGACTCAATAGCAATCAGCCCCAGCATTTT. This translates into CASTPITGLNSNQPQHF.

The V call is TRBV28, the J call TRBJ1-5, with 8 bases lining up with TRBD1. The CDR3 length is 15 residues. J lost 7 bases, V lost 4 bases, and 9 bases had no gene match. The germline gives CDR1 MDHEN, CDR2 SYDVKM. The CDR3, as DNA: TGTGCCAGCAGTTCCCCAGGGGGCGCATCCCAGCCCCAGCATTTT. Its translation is CASSSPGGASQPQHF.

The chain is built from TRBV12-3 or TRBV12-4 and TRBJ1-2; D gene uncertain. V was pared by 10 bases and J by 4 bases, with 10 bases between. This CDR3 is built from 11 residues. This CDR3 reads CATLSSYGYTF. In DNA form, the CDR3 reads TGTGCCACCCTCTCGAGCTATGGCTACACCTTC.

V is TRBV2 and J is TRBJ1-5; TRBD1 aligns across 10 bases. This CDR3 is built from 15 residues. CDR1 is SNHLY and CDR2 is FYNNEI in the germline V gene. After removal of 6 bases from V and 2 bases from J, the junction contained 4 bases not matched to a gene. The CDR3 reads CASRDRGAGNQPQHF. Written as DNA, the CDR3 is TGTGCCAGCAGGGACAGGGGGGCGGGCAATCAGCCCCAGCATTTT.

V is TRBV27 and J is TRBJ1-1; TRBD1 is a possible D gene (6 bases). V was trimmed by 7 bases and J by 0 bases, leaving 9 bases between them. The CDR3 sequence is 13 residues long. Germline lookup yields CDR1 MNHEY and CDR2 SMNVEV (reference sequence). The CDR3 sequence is CASKGGLNTEAFF. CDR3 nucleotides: TGTGCCAGCAAAGGGGGTCTGAACACTGAAGCTTTCTTT.

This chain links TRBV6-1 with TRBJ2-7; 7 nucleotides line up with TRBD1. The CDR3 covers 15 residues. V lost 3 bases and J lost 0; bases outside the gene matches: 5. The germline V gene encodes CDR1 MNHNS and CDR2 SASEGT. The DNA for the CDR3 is TGTGCCAGCAGTGACCTGACAGGGAGCTCCTACGAGCAGTACTTC. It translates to CASSDLTGSSYEQYF.